This T cell receptor beta chain was sequenced in a study of blood T cell repertoires in COVID-19. Study details: Specimens from acute and convalescent COVID-19 originated in the United States, Italy and Spain.

The cohort comprised adults aged 18 to 89 years residing in 20 to 30 US areas. Grouping used clinical history reported by participants in a survey and questionnaire. CDR1 ENHRY and CDR2 SYGVKD come from the germline V gene. The V end lost 3 bases, the J end lost 0 bases, and 12 bases lay between the germline ends. The CDR3 is made up of 15 amino acids. Per the authors' pipeline: Reference gene primer amplification gave estimated nucleated cell counts. TCRdb keeps only in-frame clones here, not all; method: immunoSEQ multiplex PCR. The V and J calls and clone size come from that table; D and trimming were worked out from the DNA. The repertoire holds roughly 160,000 clones, with approximately 80% as singletons.

The receptor's source is a man aged 45-65 years who had recovered from COVID-19. Sequences were obtained from PBMCs or T cells enriched from blood (not recorded which). J is TRBJ2-7 and V is TRBV10-3; D is perhaps TRBD2 (7 bases). CDR3 sequence: CAISDGGASSYEQYF. The CDR3 DNA follows: TGTGCCATCAGTGATGGGGGGGCGAGCTCCTACGAGCAGTACTTC.